The clone carrying this T cell receptor (beta chain) was seen only a few times. The entry originates in a study of T-cell reconstitution after alpha-beta-depleted transplantation in children. Germline CDR1 DFQATT, CDR2 SNEGSKA (reference sequence). With 1 base removed from V and 6 bases from J, the gap between germline ends came to 15 bases. The CDR3 runs to 14 residues. It was with unique molecular identifiers that the TCRbeta library was prepared. TCRdb re-analysed the PCR reads in MiXCR, keeping a single row per CDR3 protein. The table has a few hundred thousand distinct CDR3 sequences, approximately 10% seen once.

The chain joins TRBV20-1 to TRBJ1-1; D is unclear. The sequence derives from a human donor who donated a stem cell graft to a child with acute myeloid leukemia. The input for sequencing was PBMCs from the stem cell graft donor, taken from the stem cell graft. The CDR3 sequence is CSARAPIVKSEAFF. In DNA, the CDR3 is TGCAGTGCTAGAGCCCCGATAGTCAAGTCTGAAGCTTTCTTT.